This T cell receptor (beta chain) was profiled in a study of PD-1 blockade in classical Hodgkin lymphoma. General observations from the study: According to reports, newly diagnosed patients had lower baseline TCR diversity than healthy donors, and relapsed/refractory patients had lower baseline TCR diversity still. Patients starting nivolumab less than 1 year after ASCT had lower diversity and were excluded from later analyses.

Germline V gene lookup returns CDR1 MGHRA and CDR2 YSYEKL. V dropped 0 bases and J dropped 0 bases, with 12 bases sitting between them. CDR3 length: 17 amino acids. Data came from immunoSEQ multiplex PCR; TCRdb stores just in-frame clones and leaves some out. The sample records more than 15,000 clones, over 55% being singletons. This clone is classed as medium-sized (0.01 to 0.1%). What it binds is unknown. After autologous stem cell transplantation all patients relapsed, and prior brentuximab vedotin exposure differed between cohorts. This chain joins TRBV4-1 and TRBJ2-1, with D possibly matching TRBD2 (6 bases). The TCR originated in a human donor with classical Hodgkin lymphoma. The specimen comprised peripheral blood mononuclear cells (PBMCs), sampled before the second cycle of nivolumab. In DNA form, the CDR3 reads TGCGCCAGCAGCCAAGATAATTTAGCGGCCTCCTACAATGAGCAGTTCTTC. It is translated as CASSQDNLAASYNEQFF.